The sequence of this T cell receptor (beta chain) was determined in a study of T cell clonality in common variable immunodeficiency. Study-level findings and limits: The cause of increased CVID clonality remains unclear without subpopulation sequencing. Links between repertoire features and CVID complications were heterogeneity-limited.

The germline V gene encodes CDR1 MDHEN and CDR2 SYDVKM. The CDR3 is 16 amino acids. Trimming cost V 3 bases and J 3 bases; bases outside gene matches: 10. Sequenced by immunoSEQ multiplex PCR; TCRdb stores in-frame clones only, minus some. The sample was found to contain over 30,000 clones, and every one recurs. Ten or more counts support this clone. No antigen is known for it. The CDR3 end is not reached by the read, which stops 3 residues before it; the germline J gene fills it in. The gene calls are TRBV28 and TRBJ2-5, with TRBD2 matching over 7 bases. Sequenced material: peripheral blood mononuclear cells. The source is a person between 18 and 75 years old in good health. CDR3 sequence reads: CASSFGWREREETQYF. CDR3 DNA (partial): TGTGCCAGCAGTTTTGGTTGGCGGGAGCGGGAAGAGACC.